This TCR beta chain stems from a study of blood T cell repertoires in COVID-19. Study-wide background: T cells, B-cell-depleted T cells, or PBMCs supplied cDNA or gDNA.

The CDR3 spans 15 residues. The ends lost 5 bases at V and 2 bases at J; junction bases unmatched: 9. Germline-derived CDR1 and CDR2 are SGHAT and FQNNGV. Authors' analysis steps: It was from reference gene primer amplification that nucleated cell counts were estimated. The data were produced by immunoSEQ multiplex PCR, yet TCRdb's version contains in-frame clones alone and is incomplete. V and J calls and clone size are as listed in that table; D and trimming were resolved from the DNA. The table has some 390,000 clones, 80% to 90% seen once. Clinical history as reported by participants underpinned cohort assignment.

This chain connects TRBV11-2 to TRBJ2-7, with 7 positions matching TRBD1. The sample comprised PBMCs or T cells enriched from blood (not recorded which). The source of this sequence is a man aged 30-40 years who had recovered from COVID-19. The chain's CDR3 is CASSRTTGTAYEQYF. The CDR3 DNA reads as TGTGCCAGCAGCCGGACCACCGGGACAGCCTACGAGCAGTACTTC.